Shown below are 10 T cell receptor beta chains from a single sample sequenced in a study of Ad26.COV2.S vaccination and SARS-CoV-2 variants. The assay was immunoSEQ multiplex PCR, and TCRdb's table has in-frame clones only and misses some. The sample holds about 410,000 clones, around 92% seen once. Noted treatment: some 20 received Ad26.COV2.S at low or high dose, single or two shots; about 5 received placebo; per-sample allocation not given. Day 63 after the first vaccine or placebo injection was the time point for sampling. The sample here was peripheral blood, taken in a trial of Ad26.COV2.S vaccine versus placebo. These receptors were obtained from a person aged 18-65 years who received the Ad26.COV2.S COVID-19 vaccine or a placebo.

This chain links TRBV11-2 with TRBJ2-1; 10 nucleotides agree with TRBD2. V lost 5 bases, J lost 6 bases, and 10 bases stayed unmatched. The CDR3 consists of 16 residues. CDR1 is SGHAT, CDR2 FQNNGV, per germline. Here the CDR3 DNA reads TGTGCCAGCAGCAACCGACTAGCGGGTTTCTCCAATGAGCAGTTCTTC. Protein: CASSNRLAGFSNEQFF.

The rearrangement uses TRBV30 and TRBJ2-7, with D possibly matching TRBD2 (6 bases). Trimming took off 3 bases at V and 7 bases at J, with 13 bases between the two ends. This CDR3 spans 12 amino acids. The germline V gene has CDR1 GTSNPN and CDR2 SVGIG (reference sequence). The CDR3 DNA reads as TGTGCCTGGAGCTTAACAGGAGGGGAGCAGTACTTC. Amino acid sequence: CAWSLTGGEQYF.

This clone has more than one count but fewer than ten. The V call is TRBV11-3, the J call TRBJ2-3; D unclear. From germline, CDR1 is SGHNT and CDR2 YENEEA. This CDR3 spans 19 amino acids. V lost 4 bases and J 2 bases, leaving 25 bases between the germline ends. Here the CDR3 DNA reads TGTGCCAGCAGCTATATTCTAAATATAGCAGAGAATCTCACAGATACGCAGTATTTT. Translation gives CASSYILNIAENLTDTQYF. The full variable domain, in which reference TRBV11-3 and TRBJ2-3 provide the parts outside the CDR3, is EAGVVQSPRYKIIEKKQPVAFWCNPISGHNTLYWYLQNLGQGPELLIRYENEEAVDDSQLPKDRFSAERLKGVDSTLKIQPAELGDSAVYLCASSYILNIAENLTDTQYFGPGTRLTVL.

This sequence joins TRBV5-5 and TRBJ2-3; TRBD2 matches at 8 bases. The length of the CDR3 is 15 residues. V trimming: 3 bases; J trimming: 2 bases; junction bases outside the gene matches: 5. Germline CDR1 SGHKS, CDR2 YYEKEE (reference sequence). The DNA for the CDR3 is TGTGCCAGCAGCTCCATAGCGGGGTCCACAGATACGCAGTATTTT. Its protein is CASSSIAGSTDTQYF.

The gene calls are TRBV11-2 and TRBJ1-5, with D uncertain. In germline, CDR1 is SGHAT, CDR2 FQNNGV. CDR3 length: 15 residues. V was shortened by 0 bases and J by 7 bases, with 13 bases between the two germline ends. CDR3 DNA sequence: TGTGCCAGCAGCTTAGATATGAAGGGAGGACAGCCCCAGCATTTT. It is translated as CASSLDMKGGQPQHF.

V and J are TRBV6-1 and TRBJ1-6; D unresolved. Trimming left V 2 bases short and J 4 bases short, with 15 bases between. The CDR3 covers 17 residues. Germline V gene lookup returns CDR1 MNHNS and CDR2 SASEGT. The CDR3 DNA reads as TGTGCCAGCAGTGAATTAGGATTTGGCAGTTATAATTCACCCCTCCACTTT. Translating gives CASSELGFGSYNSPLHF.

The rearrangement links TRBV5-1 to TRBJ2-1; either TRBD1 or TRBD2 may fit D (5 bases each). The CDR3 totals 12 residues. Germline V gene data show CDR1 as SGHRS and CDR2 as YFSETQ. Trimming stripped 0 bases from V and 8 bases from J, with 6 bases between. CDR3 in DNA: TGCGCCAGCAGCTTGGAGGGACATGAGCAGTTCTTC. Translating gives CASSLEGHEQFF.

The chain joins TRBV3-1 (or the pseudogene TRBV3-2) to TRBJ2-2, with TRBD1 matching over 9 bases. The trim removed 2 bases at V and 5 bases at J, leaving 6 bases unmatched. The CDR3 is 16 amino acids. Germline V gene lookup returns CDR1 LGHDT and CDR2 YNNKEL (reference sequence). The CDR3 DNA sequence: TGTGCCAGCAGCCAAATGGGACAGGGACGGACCGGGGAGCTGTTTTTT. The encoded protein is CASSQMGQGRTGELFF.

V is TRBV6-8 and J is TRBJ1-3; no definite D call. Looked up from germline, CDR1 is MNHGY and CDR2 is SAAAGT. Trimming removed 4 bases from V and 0 bases from J, with 4 bases in between. The CDR3 is 13 amino acids. In DNA, the CDR3 is TGTGCCAGCAGTTCACGCTCTGGAAACACCATATATTTT. Protein sequence: CASSSRSGNTIYF.

This rearrangement joins TRBV6-5 to TRBJ1-1, with TRBD1 matching 7 bases. This CDR3 spans 15 amino acids. V lost 6 bases, J lost 1 base, and 8 bases stayed unmatched. Germline values: CDR1 MNHEY, CDR2 SVGAGI. The CDR3 sequence is CASRPGTARNTEAFF. The DNA of the CDR3 is TGTGCCAGCAGGCCCGGGACAGCTAGGAACACTGAAGCTTTCTTT.